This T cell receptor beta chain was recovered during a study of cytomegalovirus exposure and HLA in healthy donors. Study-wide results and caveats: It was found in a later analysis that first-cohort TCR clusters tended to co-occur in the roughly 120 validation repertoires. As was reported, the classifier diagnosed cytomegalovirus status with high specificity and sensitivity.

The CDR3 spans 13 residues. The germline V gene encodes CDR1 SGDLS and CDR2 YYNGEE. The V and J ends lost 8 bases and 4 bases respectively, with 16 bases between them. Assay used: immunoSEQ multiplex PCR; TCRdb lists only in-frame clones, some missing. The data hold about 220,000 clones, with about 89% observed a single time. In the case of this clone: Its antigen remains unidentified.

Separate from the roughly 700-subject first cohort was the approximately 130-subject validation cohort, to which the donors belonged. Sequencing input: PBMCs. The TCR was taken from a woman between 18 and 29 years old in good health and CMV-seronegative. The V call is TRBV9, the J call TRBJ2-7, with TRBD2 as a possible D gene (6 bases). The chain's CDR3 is CASGASDSYEQYF. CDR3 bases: TGTGCCAGTGGGGCTAGCGACTCATACGAGCAGTACTTC.